These T cell receptor beta chains were read from a single sample in a study of blood T cell repertoires in COVID-19. Produced via immunoSEQ multiplex PCR; TCRdb's table is partial and in-frame only. The data show just under 150,000 clones, 80% to 90% seen once. The sequenced sample consisted of peripheral blood. The source of these receptors is a middle-aged man who had recovered from COVID-19. Each CDR3 is given with its conserved first and last residue. A D gene is named only where the DNA matches it firmly. A clone size is listed for some rows: how often the clone was seen (once, few, many), or a class if it is expanded.

TRBJ2-3,few,-,TRBV11-2,CASSPQRPSTDTQYF
TRBJ2-7,-,TRBD2,TRBV19,CARFLGRGESSYEQYF
TRBJ2-1,once,TRBD1,TRBV2,CASDRGPYYNEQFF
TRBJ2-3,-,-,TRBV7-2,CASSPTRQHTDTQYF
TRBJ1-1,-,-,TRBV12-3/TRBV12-4,CASSFYLTEAFF
TRBJ2-7,once,TRBD2,TRBV10-2,CASSEAGAYEQYF
TRBJ2-7,-,-,TRBV7-2,CASSLVIGQGYEQYF
TRBJ2-4,-,-,TRBV20-1,CSASAKAKNIQYF
TRBJ1-5,-,TRBD1,TRBV6-4,CASSDFPRDRGVEGSNQPQHF
TRBJ2-1,few,TRBD1,TRBV11-3,CASSLDHSDRGYNEQFF
TRBJ2-3,-,TRBD1,TRBV3-1/TRBV3-2,CASSRQGTGTDTQYF
TRBJ1-3,-,TRBD1,TRBV13,CASSSDRGRRSGNTIYF
TRBJ1-5,-,TRBD1,TRBV12-3/TRBV12-4,CASRLQGDQPQHF
TRBJ1-3,-,TRBD1,TRBV5-6,CASSFAGTGSSGNTIYF
TRBJ2-3,-,TRBD2,TRBV7-3,CASSLGVAGRNTQYF
TRBJ1-1,-,-,TRBV18,CASSPDRHREAFF
TRBJ1-2,-,-,TRBV19,CASTRQYPNYGYTF
TRBJ1-6,-,-,TRBV5-6,CASSLDREYNSPLHF
TRBJ2-2,-,-,TRBV5-1,CASSLGVEAGELFF
TRBJ2-5,-,-,TRBV18,CASSRPQETQYF
TRBJ1-1,-,TRBD1,TRBV7-2,CASSLNRGNTEAFF
TRBJ2-5,-,TRBD1,TRBV18,CASSPTVSGTDETQYF
TRBJ1-2,few,TRBD1,TRBV6-2/TRBV6-3,CASSYSGAWGQRYGYTF
TRBJ2-7,-,-,TRBV2,CASSLDSSYEQYF
TRBJ2-7,-,-,TRBV9,CASSVGPDSSYEQYF
TRBJ1-2,-,-,TRBV5-1,CASSLSDSGDYFNYGYTF
TRBJ2-1,once,-,TRBV11-3,CASSERSGLIYNEQFF
TRBJ1-1,-,TRBD1,TRBV3-1/TRBV3-2,CASSQGRQGRAEAFF
TRBJ2-7,-,TRBD1,TRBV9,CASSVGWDRGLEQYF
TRBJ1-1,-,-,TRBV19,CASSEQHTEAFF
TRBJ2-1,-,-,TRBV5-1,CASSSSGLLYNEQFF
TRBJ2-5,-,-,TRBV24-1,CATSDLINQGGGRQETQYF
TRBJ1-4,-,-,TRBV5-6,CASSSLYAQPNEKLFF
TRBJ2-2,-,-,TRBV6-2/TRBV6-3,CASSRVPTGELFF